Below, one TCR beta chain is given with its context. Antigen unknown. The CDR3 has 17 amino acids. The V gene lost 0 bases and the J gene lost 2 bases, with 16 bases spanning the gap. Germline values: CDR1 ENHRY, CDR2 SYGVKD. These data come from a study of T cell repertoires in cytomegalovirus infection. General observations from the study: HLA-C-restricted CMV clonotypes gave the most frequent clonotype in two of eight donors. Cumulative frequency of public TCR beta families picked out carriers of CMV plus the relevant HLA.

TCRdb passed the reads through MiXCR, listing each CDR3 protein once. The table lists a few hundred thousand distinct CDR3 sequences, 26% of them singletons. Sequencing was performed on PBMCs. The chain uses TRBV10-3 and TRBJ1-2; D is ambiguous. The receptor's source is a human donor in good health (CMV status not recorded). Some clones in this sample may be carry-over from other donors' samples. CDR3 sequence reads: CAISESSHSPSNYGYTF. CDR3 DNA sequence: TGTGCCATCAGTGAGTCTAGTCACAGCCCTTCCAACTATGGCTACACCTTC.